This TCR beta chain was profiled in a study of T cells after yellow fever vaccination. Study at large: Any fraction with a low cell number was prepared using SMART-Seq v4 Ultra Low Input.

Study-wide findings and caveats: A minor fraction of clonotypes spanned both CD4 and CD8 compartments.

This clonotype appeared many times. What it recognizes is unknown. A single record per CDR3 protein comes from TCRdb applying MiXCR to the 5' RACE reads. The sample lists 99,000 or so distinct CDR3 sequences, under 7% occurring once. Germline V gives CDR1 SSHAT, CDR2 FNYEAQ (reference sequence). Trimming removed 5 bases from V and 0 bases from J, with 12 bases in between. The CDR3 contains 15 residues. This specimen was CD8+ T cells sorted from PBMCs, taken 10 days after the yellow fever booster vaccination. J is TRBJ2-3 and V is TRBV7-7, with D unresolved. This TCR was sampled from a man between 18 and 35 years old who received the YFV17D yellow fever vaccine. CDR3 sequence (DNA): TGTGCCAGCAGCCCAACCCCCGACAGCACAGATACGCAGTATTTT. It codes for CASSPTPDSTDTQYF.